The rows below give T cell receptor beta chains drawn from one sample of a study of T cells in Graves' hyperthyroidism and ophthalmopathy. TCRdb used MiXCR to reprocess the multiplex PCR reads, holding one entry per CDR3 protein. In the table there are 640,000 or so distinct CDR3 sequences, 12% to 15% of which are singletons. The sequenced material came from blood. The receptors derive from a woman aged 18-29 years with Graves' ophthalmopathy. Each CDR3 is given with its conserved first and last residue. A D gene is named only where the DNA matches it firmly.

J | D | V | length | CDR3
TRBJ1-2 | NA | TRBV2 | 11 | CASSITYGYTF
TRBJ2-1 | NA | TRBV7-2 | 15 | CASSLRSPPYNEQFF
TRBJ2-2 | TRBD2 | TRBV14 | 17 | CASSQGLAGGNTGELFF
TRBJ1-4 | NA | TRBV12-3/TRBV12-4 | 13 | CASLGAANEKLFF
TRBJ2-7 | NA | TRBV6-5 | 13 | CASSLSSPYEQYF
TRBJ1-1 | NA | TRBV16 | 14 | CASSQRGGNTEAFF
TRBJ2-1 | TRBD2 | TRBV11-2 | 16 | CASSLRGGGGRKEQFF
TRBJ2-1 | TRBD2 | TRBV9 | 18 | CASSVRLAGPATYNEQFF
TRBJ2-3 | TRBD2 | TRBV9 | 16 | CASSAPIAGVSDTQYF
TRBJ2-7 | NA | TRBV12-3/TRBV12-4 | 12 | CASSLEGYGQYF
TRBJ1-3 | TRBD1 | TRBV11-3 | 15 | CASRVSRGSGNTIYF
TRBJ2-5 | NA | TRBV9 | 16 | CASSVPLGGFGETQYF
TRBJ1-2 | TRBD1 | TRBV6-2/TRBV6-3 | 15 | CASSYTGTGEFGYTF
TRBJ2-7 | TRBD2 | TRBV7-2 | 14 | CASSLFSSGRGQYF
TRBJ2-7 | TRBD1 | TRBV18 | 15 | CASSATPTTGHEQYF
TRBJ2-6 | NA | TRBV5-4 | 15 | CAFPVSLSGANVLTF
TRBJ2-3 | NA | TRBV4-1 | 14 | CASSQVPKKDTQYF
TRBJ2-1 | TRBD1 | TRBV24-1 | 17 | CATSDLKPGQGRNEQFF
TRBJ2-7 | TRBD2 | TRBV28 | 17 | CASSLVGSSGRGYEQYF